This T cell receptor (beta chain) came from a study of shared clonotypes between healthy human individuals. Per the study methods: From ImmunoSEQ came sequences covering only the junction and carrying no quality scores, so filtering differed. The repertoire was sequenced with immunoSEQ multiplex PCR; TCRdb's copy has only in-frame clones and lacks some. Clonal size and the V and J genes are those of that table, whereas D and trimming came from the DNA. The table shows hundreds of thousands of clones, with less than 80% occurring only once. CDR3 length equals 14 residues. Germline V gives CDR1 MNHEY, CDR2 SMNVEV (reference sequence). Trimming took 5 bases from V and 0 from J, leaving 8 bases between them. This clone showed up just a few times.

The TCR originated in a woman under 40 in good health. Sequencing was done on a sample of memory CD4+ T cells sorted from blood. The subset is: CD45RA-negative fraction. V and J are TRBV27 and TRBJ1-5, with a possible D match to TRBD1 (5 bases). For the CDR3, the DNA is TGTGCCAGCAGTAGACAGACTAGCAATCAGCCCCAGCATTTT. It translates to CASSRQTSNQPQHF.